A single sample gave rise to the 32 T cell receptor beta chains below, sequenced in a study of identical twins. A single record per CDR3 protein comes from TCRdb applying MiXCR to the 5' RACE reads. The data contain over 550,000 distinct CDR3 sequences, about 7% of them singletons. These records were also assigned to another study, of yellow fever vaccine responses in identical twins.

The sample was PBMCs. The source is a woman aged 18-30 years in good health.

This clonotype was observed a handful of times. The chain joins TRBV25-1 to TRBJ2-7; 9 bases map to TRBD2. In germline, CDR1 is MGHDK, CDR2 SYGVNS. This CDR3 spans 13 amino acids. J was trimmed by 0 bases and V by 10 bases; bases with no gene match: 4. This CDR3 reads CATTTSGSYEQYF. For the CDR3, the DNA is TGTGCCACTACGACTAGCGGCTCCTACGAGCAGTACTTC.

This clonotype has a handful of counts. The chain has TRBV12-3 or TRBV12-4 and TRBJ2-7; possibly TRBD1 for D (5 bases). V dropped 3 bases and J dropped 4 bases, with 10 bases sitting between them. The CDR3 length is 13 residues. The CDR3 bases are TGTGCCAGCAGTTTTCAGGGTTGGTACGAGCAGTACTTC. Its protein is CASSFQGWYEQYF.

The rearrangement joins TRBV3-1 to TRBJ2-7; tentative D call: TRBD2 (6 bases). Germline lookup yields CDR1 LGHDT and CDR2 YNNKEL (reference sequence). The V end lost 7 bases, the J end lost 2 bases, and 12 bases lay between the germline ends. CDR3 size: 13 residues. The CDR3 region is CASMGEATYEQYF. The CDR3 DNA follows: TGTGCCAGCATGGGGGAGGCAACCTACGAGCAGTACTTC.

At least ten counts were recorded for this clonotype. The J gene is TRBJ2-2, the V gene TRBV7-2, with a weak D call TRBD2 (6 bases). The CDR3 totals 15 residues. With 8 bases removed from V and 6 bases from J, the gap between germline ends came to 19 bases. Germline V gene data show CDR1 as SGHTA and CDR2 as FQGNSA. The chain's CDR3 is CASASGLITSGELFF. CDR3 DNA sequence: TGTGCCAGCGCTTCGGGACTCATAACATCCGGGGAGCTGTTTTTT.

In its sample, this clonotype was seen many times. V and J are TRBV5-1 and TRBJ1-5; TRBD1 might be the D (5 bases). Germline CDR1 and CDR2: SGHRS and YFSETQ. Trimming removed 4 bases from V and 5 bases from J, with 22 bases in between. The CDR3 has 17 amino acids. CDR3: CASSPGSTVLGDQPQHF. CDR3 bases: TGCGCCAGCAGCCCGGGATCTACGGTTCTGGGGGATCAGCCCCAGCATTTT.

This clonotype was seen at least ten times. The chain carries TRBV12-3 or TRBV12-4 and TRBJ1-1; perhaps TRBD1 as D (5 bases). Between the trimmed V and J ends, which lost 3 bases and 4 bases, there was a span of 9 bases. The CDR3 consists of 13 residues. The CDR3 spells CASSFWQGTEAFF. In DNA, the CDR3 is TGTGCCAGCAGTTTTTGGCAGGGCACTGAAGCTTTCTTT.

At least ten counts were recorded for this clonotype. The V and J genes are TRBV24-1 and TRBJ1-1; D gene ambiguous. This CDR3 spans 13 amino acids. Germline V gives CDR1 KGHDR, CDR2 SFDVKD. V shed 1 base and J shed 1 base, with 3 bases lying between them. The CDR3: CATSDFKNTEAFF. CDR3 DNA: TGTGCCACCAGTGATTTCAAGAACACTGAAGCTTTCTTT.

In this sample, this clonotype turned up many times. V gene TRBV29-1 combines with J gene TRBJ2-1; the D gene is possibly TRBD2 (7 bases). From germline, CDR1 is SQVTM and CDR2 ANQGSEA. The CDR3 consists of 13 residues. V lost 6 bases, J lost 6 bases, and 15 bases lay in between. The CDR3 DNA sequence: TGCAGCGTGAGGGGGGGGCTTGGCAATGAGCAGTTCTTC. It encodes CSVRGGLGNEQFF.

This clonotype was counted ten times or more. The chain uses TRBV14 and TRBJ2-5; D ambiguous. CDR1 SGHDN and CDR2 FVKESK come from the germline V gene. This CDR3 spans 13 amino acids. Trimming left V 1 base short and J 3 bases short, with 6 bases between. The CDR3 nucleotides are TGTGCCAGCAGCCAAGTGTGGGAAGAGACCCAGTACTTC. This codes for CASSQVWEETQYF.

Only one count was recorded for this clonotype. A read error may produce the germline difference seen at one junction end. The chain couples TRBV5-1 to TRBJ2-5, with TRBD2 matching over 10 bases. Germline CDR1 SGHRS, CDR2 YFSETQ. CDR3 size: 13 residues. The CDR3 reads CTSSSSGSETQYF. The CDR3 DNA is TGCACCAGCAGTTCTAGCGGGAGTGAGACCCAGTACTTC.

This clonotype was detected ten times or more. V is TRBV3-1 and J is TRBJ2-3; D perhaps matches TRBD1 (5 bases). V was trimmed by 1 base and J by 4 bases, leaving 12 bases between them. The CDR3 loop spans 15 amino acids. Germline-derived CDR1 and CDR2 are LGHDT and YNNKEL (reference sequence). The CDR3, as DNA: TGTGCCAGCAGCCAAGGGACACTGATCGCAGATACGCAGTATTTT. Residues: CASSQGTLIADTQYF.

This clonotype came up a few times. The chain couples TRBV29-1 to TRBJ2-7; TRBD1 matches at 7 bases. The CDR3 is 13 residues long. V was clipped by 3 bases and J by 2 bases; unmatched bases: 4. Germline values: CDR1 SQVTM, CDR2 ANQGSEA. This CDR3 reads CSVESDRTYEQYF. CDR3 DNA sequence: TGCAGCGTTGAGTCGGACAGGACCTACGAGCAGTACTTC.

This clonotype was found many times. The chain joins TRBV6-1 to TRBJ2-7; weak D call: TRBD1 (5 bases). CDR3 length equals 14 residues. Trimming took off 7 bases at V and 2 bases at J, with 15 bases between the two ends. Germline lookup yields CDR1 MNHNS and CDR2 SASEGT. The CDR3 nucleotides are TGTGCCAGCACCCCTGGACACTTCACCTACGAGCAGTACGTC. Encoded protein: CASTPGHFTYEQYV.

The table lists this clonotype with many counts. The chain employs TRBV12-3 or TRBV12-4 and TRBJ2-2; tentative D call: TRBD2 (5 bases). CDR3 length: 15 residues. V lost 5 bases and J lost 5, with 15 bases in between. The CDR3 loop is CASSPRTPGTGELFF. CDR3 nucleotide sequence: TGTGCCAGCAGTCCCAGGACGCCGGGGACCGGGGAGCTGTTTTTT.

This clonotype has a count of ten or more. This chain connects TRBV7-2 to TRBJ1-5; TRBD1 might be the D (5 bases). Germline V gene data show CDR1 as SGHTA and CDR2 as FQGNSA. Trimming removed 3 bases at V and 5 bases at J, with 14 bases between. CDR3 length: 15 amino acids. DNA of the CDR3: TGTGCCAGCAGCTTGGACAAAAATGGTTATCAGCCCCAGCATTTT. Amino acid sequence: CASSLDKNGYQPQHF.

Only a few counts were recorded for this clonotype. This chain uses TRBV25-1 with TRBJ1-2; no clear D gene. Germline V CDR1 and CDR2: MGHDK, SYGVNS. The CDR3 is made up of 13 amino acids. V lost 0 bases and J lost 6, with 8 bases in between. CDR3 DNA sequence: TGTGCCAGCAGTGAATACGGTCTAAATGGCTACACCTTC. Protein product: CASSEYGLNGYTF.

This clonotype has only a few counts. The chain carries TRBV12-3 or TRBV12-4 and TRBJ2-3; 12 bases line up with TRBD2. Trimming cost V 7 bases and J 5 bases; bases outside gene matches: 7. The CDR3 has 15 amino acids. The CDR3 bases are TGTGCCAGCAAATCCCTAGCGGGGGGGCGAGATACGCAGTATTTT. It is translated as CASKSLAGGRDTQYF.

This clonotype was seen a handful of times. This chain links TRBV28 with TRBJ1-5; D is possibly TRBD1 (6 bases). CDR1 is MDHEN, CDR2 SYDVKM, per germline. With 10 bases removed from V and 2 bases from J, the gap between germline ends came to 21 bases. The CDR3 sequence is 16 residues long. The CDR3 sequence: CATTLETGSRNQPQHF. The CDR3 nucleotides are TGTGCCACCACCTTAGAAACAGGGTCACGCAATCAGCCCCAGCATTTT. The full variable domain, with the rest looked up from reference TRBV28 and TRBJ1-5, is DVKVTQSSRYLVKRTGEKVFLECVQDMDHENMFWYRQDPGLGLRLIYFSYDVKMKEKGDIPEGYSVSREKKERFSLILESASTNQTSMYLCATTLETGSRNQPQHFGDGTRLSIL.

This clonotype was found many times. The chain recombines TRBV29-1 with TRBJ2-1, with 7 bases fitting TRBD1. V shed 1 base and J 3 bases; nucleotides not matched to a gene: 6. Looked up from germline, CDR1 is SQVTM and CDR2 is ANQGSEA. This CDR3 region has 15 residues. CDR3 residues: CSVEGKGQSYNEQFF. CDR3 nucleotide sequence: TGCAGCGTTGAAGGGAAGGGACAGAGCTACAATGAGCAGTTCTTC.

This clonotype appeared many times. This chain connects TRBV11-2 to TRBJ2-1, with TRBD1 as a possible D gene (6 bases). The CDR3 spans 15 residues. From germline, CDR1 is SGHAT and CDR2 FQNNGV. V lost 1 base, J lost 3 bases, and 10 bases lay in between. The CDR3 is CASSLGRDNYNEQFF. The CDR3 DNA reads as TGTGCCAGCAGCTTAGGCCGGGACAACTACAATGAGCAGTTCTTC.

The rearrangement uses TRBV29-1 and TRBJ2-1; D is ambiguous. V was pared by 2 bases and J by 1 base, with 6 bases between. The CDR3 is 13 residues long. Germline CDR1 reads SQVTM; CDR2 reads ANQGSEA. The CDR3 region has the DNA TGCAGCGTTGAACCGCAGTCCTACAATGAGCAGTTCTTC. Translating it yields CSVEPQSYNEQFF.

CDR3 residues: CASSLAQGNEQFF. Here the CDR3 DNA reads TGTGCCAGCTCCCTCGCGCAGGGCAATGAGCAGTTCTTC. This chain uses TRBV18 with TRBJ2-1; D is perhaps TRBD1 (5 bases). Germline V lookup: CDR1 KGHSH, CDR2 LQKENI. V lost 6 bases and J 6 bases, leaving 12 bases between the germline ends. CDR3 length: 13 amino acids.

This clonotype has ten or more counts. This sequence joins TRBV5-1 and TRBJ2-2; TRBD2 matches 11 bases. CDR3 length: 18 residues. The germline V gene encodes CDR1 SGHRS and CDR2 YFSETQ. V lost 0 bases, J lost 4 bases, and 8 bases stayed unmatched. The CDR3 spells CASSLENPGLAGTGELFF. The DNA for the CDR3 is TGCGCCAGCAGCTTGGAGAACCCTGGACTAGCGGGCACCGGGGAGCTGTTTTTT. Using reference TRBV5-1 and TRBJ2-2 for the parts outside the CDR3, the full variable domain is KAGVTQTPRYLIKTRGQQVTLSCSPISGHRSVSWYQQTPGQGLQFLFEYFSETQRNKGNFPGRFSGRQFSNSRSEMNVSTLELGDSALYLCASSLENPGLAGTGELFFGEGSRLTVL.

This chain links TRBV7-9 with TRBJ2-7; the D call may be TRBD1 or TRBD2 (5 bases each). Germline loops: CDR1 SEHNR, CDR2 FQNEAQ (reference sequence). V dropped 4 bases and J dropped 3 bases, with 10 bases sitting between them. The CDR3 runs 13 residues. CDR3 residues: CASSSRDLYEQYF. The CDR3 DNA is TGTGCCAGCAGCTCAAGGGACCTCTACGAGCAGTACTTC. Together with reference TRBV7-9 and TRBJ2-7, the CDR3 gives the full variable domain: DTGVSQNPRHKITKRGQNVTFRCDPISEHNRLYWYRQTLGQGPEFLTYFQNEAQLEKSRLLSDRFSAERPKGSFSTLEIQRTEQGDSAMYLCASSSRDLYEQYFGPGTRLTVT.

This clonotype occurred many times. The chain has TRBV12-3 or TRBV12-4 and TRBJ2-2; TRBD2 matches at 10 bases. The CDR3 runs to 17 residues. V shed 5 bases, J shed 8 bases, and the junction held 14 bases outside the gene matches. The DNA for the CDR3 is TGTGCCAGCAGTCTAATCGTAGCGGGAGGAATATTGGGGGAGCTGTTTTTT. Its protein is CASSLIVAGGILGELFF.

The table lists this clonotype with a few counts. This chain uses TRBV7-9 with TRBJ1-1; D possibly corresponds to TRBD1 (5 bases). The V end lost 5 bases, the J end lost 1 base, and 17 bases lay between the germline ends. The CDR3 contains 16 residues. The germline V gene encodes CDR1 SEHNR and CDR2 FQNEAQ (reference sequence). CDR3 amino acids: CASSPPTRQTNTEAFF. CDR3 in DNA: TGTGCCAGCAGCCCTCCCACGCGACAGACGAACACTGAAGCTTTCTTT. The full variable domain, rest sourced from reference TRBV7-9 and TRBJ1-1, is DTGVSQNPRHKITKRGQNVTFRCDPISEHNRLYWYRQTLGQGPEFLTYFQNEAQLEKSRLLSDRFSAERPKGSFSTLEIQRTEQGDSAMYLCASSPPTRQTNTEAFFGQGTRLTVV.

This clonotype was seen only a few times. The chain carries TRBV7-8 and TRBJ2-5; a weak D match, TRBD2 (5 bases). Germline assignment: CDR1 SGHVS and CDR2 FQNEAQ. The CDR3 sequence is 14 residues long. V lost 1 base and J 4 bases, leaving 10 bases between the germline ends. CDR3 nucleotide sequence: TGTGCCAGCAGCTTAGAGTTGGCGGGAGAGACCCAGTACTTC. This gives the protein CASSLELAGETQYF.

CDR3 in DNA: TGTGCCAGCAGTGGATACAGGGGTGGTGAGCAGTTCTTC. It translates to CASSGYRGGEQFF. The V gene is TRBV6-1, the J gene TRBJ2-1; 7 nucleotides match TRBD1. The CDR3 runs to 13 residues. V lost 4 bases to trimming and J lost 9 bases; unmatched junction nucleotides: 6. CDR1 MNHNS and CDR2 SASEGT come from the germline V gene.

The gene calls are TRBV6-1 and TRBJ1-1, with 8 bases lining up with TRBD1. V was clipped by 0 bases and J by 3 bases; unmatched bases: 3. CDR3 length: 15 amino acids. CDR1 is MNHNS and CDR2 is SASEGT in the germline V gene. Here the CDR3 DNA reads TGTGCCAGCAGTGAAGCATTCAGGGGGCACACTGAAGCTTTCTTT. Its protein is CASSEAFRGHTEAFF.

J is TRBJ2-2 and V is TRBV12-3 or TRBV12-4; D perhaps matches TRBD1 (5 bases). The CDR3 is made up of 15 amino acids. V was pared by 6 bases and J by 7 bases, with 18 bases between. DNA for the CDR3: TGTGCCAGCAGGGGTCAAGGGGCCCCCAGCGGGGAGCTGTTTTTT. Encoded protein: CASRGQGAPSGELFF.

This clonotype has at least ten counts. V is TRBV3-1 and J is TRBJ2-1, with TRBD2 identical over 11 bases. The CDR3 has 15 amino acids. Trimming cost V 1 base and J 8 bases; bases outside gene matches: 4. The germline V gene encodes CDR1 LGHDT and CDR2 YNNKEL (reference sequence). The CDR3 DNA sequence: TGTGCCAGCAGCCAAGTAGCGGGGGGGCGCGATGAGCAGTTCTTC. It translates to CASSQVAGGRDEQFF.

The CDR3 DNA follows: TGTGCCAGCAGTGGACTAGCCCTCAAGTGGTATTTT. This codes for CASSGLALKWYF. This chain connects TRBV25-1 to TRBJ2-3, with 7 bases fitting TRBD2. The CDR3 spans 12 residues. Germline CDR1 is MGHDK and CDR2 is SYGVNS. The V gene end was trimmed by 4 bases and the J gene end by 14 bases; junction bases not matched to a gene: 9.